The clone carrying this T cell receptor beta chain was seen a few times. No antigen is known for it. For TCR, cDNA came from 5'RACE template switching, which added a universal primer site and UMIs. TCRdb recomputed calls from the 5' RACE reads with MiXCR, one row per CDR3 protein. The sample holds fewer than 450,000 distinct CDR3 sequences, roughly 8.4% seen once. The sample belongs to a study of T cells after yellow fever vaccination. Study observations and caveats: Booster samples showed a return of most primary-vaccination clones (about 97% CD4, about 87% CD8). The bulk population could contribute abundant contaminating clonotypes to FACS-sorted repertoires. Peak timing came faster in the weaker secondary response, day 5 versus 15.

Losses at the gene ends were 1 base for V and 4 bases for J; bases not matched to a gene: 5. The CDR3 spans 14 residues. Germline V gives CDR1 DFQATT, CDR2 SNEGSKA (reference sequence). The V gene is TRBV20-1, the J gene TRBJ2-7, with TRBD2 matching 9 bases. The sequence was collected from a man aged 18-30 years who received the YFV17D yellow fever vaccine. The sample consisted of PBMCs, taken more than 35 days after the first yellow fever vaccination. The DNA of the CDR3 is TGCAGTGCTAGAGTGGCGGGGGGGCCTTACGAGCAGTACTTC. Amino acids: CSARVAGGPYEQYF.